This record covers a single T cell receptor beta chain. The protocol was immunoSEQ multiplex PCR, while the TCRdb copy is restricted to in-frame clones and leaves out a portion. This table has fewer than 95,000 clones, roughly 84% appearing once. Time point described: pretreatment peripheral blood. The entry originates in a study of PD-L1 blockade in urothelial cancer. Looking at the study overall: Reported median T cell count for blood samples was around 150,000.

The V segment lost 5 bases and the J segment 4 bases; nucleotides outside the gene matches: 4. CDR3 size: 15 residues. CDR1 is MDHEN, CDR2 SYDVKM, per germline. Specimen: PBMCs, collected around atezolizumab (anti-PD-L1) treatment. The origin of this receptor is a man between 60 and 70 years old with urothelial cancer. The chain carries TRBV28 and TRBJ2-6, with TRBD1 matching 8 bases. CDR3 loop: CASSLQGAGANVLTF. Written as DNA, the CDR3 is TGTGCCAGCAGTCTCCAGGGGGCAGGGGCCAACGTCCTGACTTTC. Together with reference TRBV28 and TRBJ2-6, the CDR3 gives the full variable domain: DVKVTQSSRYLVKRTGEKVFLECVQDMDHENMFWYRQDPGLGLRLIYFSYDVKMKEKGDIPEGYSVSREKKERFSLILESASTNQTSMYLCASSLQGAGANVLTFGAGSRLTVL.